Below are 9 T cell receptor beta chains sequenced from a single sample in a study of T-cell memory formation after mild COVID-19. MiXCR was run by TCRdb on the 5' RACE reads, yielding one entry per CDR3 protein. The sample lists about 340,000 distinct CDR3 sequences, 10% to 15% seen once, with 20% to 25% in the top ten. The sequencing sample was made of PBMCs or a T cell subset sorted from them (not recorded which). These TCRs come from a man aged 18 to 29 who had mild COVID-19 (a few samples of this study predate the infection). Cell type and time point are not known.

The rearrangement uses TRBV5-1 and TRBJ2-3; a possible D gene is TRBD2 (6 bases). The CDR3 consists of 13 residues. V lost 7 bases to trimming and J lost 3 bases, with 12 bases between them. Looked up from germline, CDR1 is SGHRS and CDR2 is YFSETQ. The CDR3 here is CASGEAVTDTQYF. As DNA, the CDR3 is TGCGCCAGCGGGGAGGCGGTGACAGATACGCAGTATTTT.

The chain is built from TRBV5-6 and TRBJ2-1; D might be TRBD1 (6 bases). Between the trimmed V and J ends, which lost 6 bases and 0 bases, there was a span of 13 bases. Germline V gene sequence: CDR1 SGHDT, CDR2 YYEEEE. The CDR3 covers 15 residues. CDR3 in DNA: TGTGCCAGCAAACTAGGACAGAGCTCCTACAATGAGCAGTTCTTC. Amino acid sequence: CASKLGQSSYNEQFF. The variable domain in full, completed from reference TRBV5-6 and TRBJ2-1, reads DAGVTQSPTHLIKTRGQQVTLRCSPKSGHDTVSWYQQALGQGPQFIFQYYEEEERQRGNFPDRFSGHQFPNYSSELNVNALLLGDSALYLCASKLGQSSYNEQFFGPGTRLTVL.

This clonotype was detected a few times. The V gene is TRBV15, the J gene TRBJ2-3; D is perhaps TRBD2 (5 bases). Germline-derived CDR1 and CDR2 are LNHNV and YYDKDF (reference sequence). This CDR3 contains 14 residues. V was clipped by 6 bases and J by 0 bases, with 10 bases between them. The CDR3 DNA reads as TGTGCCACCAGTGCAGACTACAGCACAGATACGCAGTATTTT. Its protein product is CATSADYSTDTQYF.

This clonotype was found a few times. The rearrangement joins TRBV6-5 to TRBJ2-6; D might be TRBD1 (6 bases). Germline CDR1 MNHEY, CDR2 SVGAGI. The germline V and J ends were trimmed by 10 bases and 0 bases, with 10 bases remaining between them. CDR3 length equals 14 residues. This CDR3 is CATRQDSGANVLTF. Written as DNA, the CDR3 is TGTGCCACCCGACAGGACTCTGGGGCCAACGTCCTGACTTTC.

The J gene is TRBJ2-5, the V gene TRBV12-3 or TRBV12-4, with D perhaps TRBD1 or TRBD2 (5 bases each). The germline V and J ends were trimmed by 4 bases and 1 base, with 10 bases remaining between them. This CDR3 is built from 14 residues. The DNA for the CDR3 is TGTGCCAGCAGTTGGGACGGCATCCAAGAGACCCAGTACTTC. Translating it yields CASSWDGIQETQYF.

This clonotype was counted between two and nine times. This sequence joins TRBV28 and TRBJ1-1; D call uncertain. This CDR3 is 11 amino acids long. V shed 6 bases and J shed 11 bases, with 13 bases lying between them. The germline V gene has CDR1 MDHEN and CDR2 SYDVKM. This chain's CDR3 is CASSSSGMAFF. The CDR3 DNA reads TGTGCCAGCAGCTCAAGTGGTATGGCTTTCTTT.

This clonotype was seen more than once but under ten times. In nucleotides, the CDR3 is TGCAGCTGTCGTTTTACAGGGAACACTGAAGCTTTCTTT. As protein: CSCRFTGNTEAFF. The gene calls are TRBV29-1 and TRBJ1-1; TRBD1 is a possible D gene (5 bases). V was cut by 8 bases and J by 1 base, with 14 bases left in between. CDR1 SQVTM and CDR2 ANQGSEA come from the germline V gene. This CDR3 is 13 amino acids long.

This clonotype was found a few times. CDR3 sequence reads: CASRGATETQYF. DNA for the CDR3: TGCGCCAGCCGGGGGGCTACAGAGACCCAGTACTTC. This chain joins TRBV10-2 and TRBJ2-5; D might be TRBD2 (7 bases). The length of the CDR3 is 12 residues. Germline loops: CDR1 WSHSY, CDR2 SAAADI. The V and J ends lost 8 bases and 4 bases respectively, with 11 bases between them.

This chain connects TRBV15 to TRBJ2-7; 11 bases are a match to TRBD1. There are 15 residues in the CDR3. Germline V gene data show CDR1 as LNHNV and CDR2 as YYDKDF (reference sequence). Germline trimming cut 4 bases from V and 4 bases from J; bases unmatched to any gene: 6. CDR3 protein: CATSTGTGGEYEQYF. The CDR3 DNA follows: TGTGCCACCAGCACCGGGACAGGGGGAGAGTACGAGCAGTACTTC.